Below, one T cell receptor beta chain is given with its context. Its antigen remains unidentified. The germline V gene encodes CDR1 KGHSH and CDR2 LQKENI. V shed 3 bases and J shed 4 bases, with 21 bases lying between them. The CDR3 is 17 residues long. The sample is drawn from a study of cytomegalovirus exposure and HLA in healthy donors. Findings and limits, study-wide: A previous analysis found most TCR beta V segments productive roughly 87% or roughly 30% of the time.

Researchers ran the PCR with 60 Vbeta and 13 Jbeta primers. Authors' processing steps: Roughly 12 million of about 80 million unique TCR beta chains were shared, per a later count. Sequenced by immunoSEQ multiplex PCR; TCRdb stores in-frame clones only, minus some. The DNA was the basis for D and trimming; V, J and clone size are from that table. The repertoire consists of roughly 34,000 clones, with 65% to 75% occurring once and the leading ten covering around 10%. The TCR was taken from a man in his forties in good health and CMV-seropositive. Sequenced input: PBMCs. V and J are TRBV18 and TRBJ1-1; D is ambiguous. CDR3 sequence (DNA): TGTGCCAGCTCACCCGTACGCTCCGGGAACGAAGGCACTGAAGCTTTCTTT. It translates to CASSPVRSGNEGTEAFF.